The 29 T cell receptor beta chains given below trace back to one sample, sequenced in a study of graft-versus-host responses after intestinal transplantation. The assay was immunoSEQ multiplex PCR, and TCRdb's table has in-frame clones only and misses some. The data show around 18,000 clones, about 90% seen once. Sequenced material: PBMCs, taken around 110 days after intestinal transplant. Source of these receptors: a human patient who received an intestinal transplant, so some T cells may come from the graft donor.

The rearrangement links TRBV7-6 to TRBJ2-3, with D possibly TRBD1 on 6 matching bases. Trimming shortened V by 1 base and J by 0 bases, and 26 bases separated the two germline ends. Germline CDR1 is SGHVS and CDR2 is FNYEAQ. This CDR3 region has 21 residues. CDR3 sequence reads: CASSLVGVGPQGAISTDTQYF. The CDR3, as DNA: TGTGCCAGCAGCTTAGTCGGTGTAGGACCACAGGGTGCGATAAGCACAGATACGCAGTATTTT.

In this sample, this clone turned up once. This chain connects TRBV28 to TRBJ1-5, with a tentative D call TRBD1 (6 bases). This CDR3 region has 15 residues. Trimming pared 5 bases from V and 4 bases from J, leaving 15 bases between. Germline V CDR1 and CDR2: MDHEN, SYDVKM. The CDR3 nucleotides are TGTGCCAGCAGTCCCTCGGGGGGCTGGAATCAGCCCCAGCATTTT. Its protein is CASSPSGGWNQPQHF.

This clone was observed once. This chain uses TRBV30 with TRBJ1-2; D is unclear. The germline CDR1 and CDR2 sequences are GTSNPN and SVGIG (reference sequence). The CDR3 runs to 14 residues. Trimming took 0 bases from V and 1 from J, leaving 9 bases between them. In DNA form, the CDR3 reads TGTGCCTGGAGTGTACGGTTCTTTAACTATGGCTACACCTTC. Its protein product is CAWSVRFFNYGYTF.

This clone was detected only once. The J gene is TRBJ2-1, the V gene TRBV2; 10 bases fit TRBD2. V lost 4 bases, J lost 5 bases, and 8 bases stayed unmatched. Germline CDR1 and CDR2: SNHLY and FYNNEI. CDR3 size: 16 residues. The CDR3 bases are TGTGCCAGCAGTGTTCTCTTAGCGGGAGGCAACAATGAGCAGTTCTTC. Amino acids: CASSVLLAGGNNEQFF.

The chain has TRBV30 and TRBJ1-3; possible D gene TRBD1, 6 bases. The CDR3 contains 16 residues. Trimming removed 0 bases from V and 3 bases from J, with 15 bases in between. CDR1 and CDR2 from the germline V gene are GTSNPN and SVGIG (reference sequence). CDR3: CAWSVSGGRGGNTIYF. CDR3 coding DNA: TGTGCCTGGAGTGTATCGGGGGGCCGGGGTGGAAACACCATATATTTT.

V is TRBV9 and J is TRBJ1-1; 7 nucleotides agree with TRBD1. CDR1 SGDLS and CDR2 YYNGEE come from the germline V gene. The CDR3 is made up of 15 amino acids. The V segment lost 4 bases and the J segment 0 bases; nucleotides outside the gene matches: 6. In DNA form, the CDR3 reads TGTGCCAGCAGCCCCTGGGACAGATTGAACACTGAAGCTTTCTTT. It yields the protein CASSPWDRLNTEAFF. The whole variable domain, filled in from reference TRBV9 and TRBJ1-1, reads DSGVTQTPKHLITATGQRVTLRCSPRSGDLSVYWYQQSLDQGLQFLIQYYNGEERAKGNILERFSAQQFPDLHSELNLSSLELGDSALYFCASSPWDRLNTEAFFGQGTRLTVV.

The V gene is TRBV9, the J gene TRBJ2-7, with D unclear. This CDR3 contains 15 residues. Germline V lookup: CDR1 SGDLS, CDR2 YYNGEE. The V gene lost 0 bases and the J gene lost 3 bases, with 13 bases spanning the gap. In nucleotides, the CDR3 is TGTGCCAGCAGCGTAGGCCAGTCCCCCTACTACGAGCAGTACTTC. As protein: CASSVGQSPYYEQYF.

The chain uses TRBV7-2 and TRBJ1-1; D remains ambiguous. Trimming stripped 2 bases from V and 1 base from J, with 11 bases between. Germline V gives CDR1 SGHTA, CDR2 FQGNSA. This CDR3 is built from 15 residues. The CDR3 region is CASSLSGRANTEAFF. The CDR3 DNA follows: TGTGCCAGCAGCTTATCCGGCCGGGCGAACACTGAAGCTTTCTTT.

This chain links TRBV6-5 with TRBJ2-1; 9 bases agree with TRBD2. The CDR3 extends over 14 amino acids. With 7 bases clipped from V and 7 bases from J, the junction kept 8 bases outside the gene matches. CDR1 MNHEY and CDR2 SVGAGI come from the germline V gene. CDR3 sequence: CASTSGGLRNEQFF. CDR3 DNA: TGTGCCAGCACAAGCGGGGGGTTGAGGAATGAGCAGTTCTTC.

V gene TRBV5-1 combines with J gene TRBJ2-7; weak D call: TRBD1 (6 bases). Trimming cost V 7 bases and J 7 bases, with 27 bases left between them. The CDR3 is 16 residues long. CDR1 and CDR2 from the germline V gene are SGHRS and YFSETQ. The CDR3 protein is CASGSKQGFDLGEQYF. Here the CDR3 DNA reads TGCGCCAGCGGATCTAAACAGGGCTTTGACCTGGGGGAGCAGTACTTC.

The V and J genes are TRBV6-6 and TRBJ2-1; D possibly corresponds to TRBD2 (7 bases). CDR1 and CDR2 from the germline V gene are MNHNY and SVGAGI (reference sequence). V was cut by 6 bases and J by 2 bases, with 14 bases left in between. This CDR3 contains 15 residues. The CDR3, as DNA: TGTGCCAGCAGCCCAAAGGGGGGGCCCTACAATGAGCAGTTCTTC. It is translated as CASSPKGGPYNEQFF.

The chain uses TRBV7-9 and TRBJ2-4, with TRBD2 matching over 7 bases. Germline V gene lookup returns CDR1 SEHNR and CDR2 FQNEAQ (reference sequence). The CDR3 consists of 16 residues. Trimming cost V 5 bases and J 1 base; bases outside gene matches: 8. The CDR3 reads CASSPSSGLAKNIQYF. CDR3 bases: TGTGCCAGCAGCCCATCTAGCGGTCTGGCCAAAAACATTCAGTACTTC. Full variable domain (outside the CDR3, taken from reference TRBV7-9 and TRBJ2-4): DTGVSQNPRHKITKRGQNVTFRCDPISEHNRLYWYRQTLGQGPEFLTYFQNEAQLEKSRLLSDRFSAERPKGSFSTLEIQRTEQGDSAMYLCASSPSSGLAKNIQYFGAGTRLSVL.

This chain connects TRBV10-1 to TRBJ2-7, with a tentative D call TRBD2 (7 bases). The CDR3 totals 16 residues. Trimming pared 0 bases from V and 0 bases from J, leaving 12 bases between. CDR1 is WNHNN, CDR2 SYGVQD, per germline (reference sequence). DNA of the CDR3: TGCGCCAGCAGTGAGTCGGGAGGGGGTAGCTCCTACGAGCAGTACTTC. Encoded protein: CASSESGGGSSYEQYF.

V is TRBV7-6 and J is TRBJ2-7; 7 bases match TRBD1. V lost 2 bases and J lost 5; bases outside the gene matches: 6. The CDR3 is 14 residues long. CDR1 and CDR2 from the germline V gene are SGHVS and FNYEAQ. The CDR3 is CASSLIRTGDEQYF. CDR3 nucleotides: TGTGCCAGCAGCTTAATTAGAACAGGGGACGAGCAGTACTTC. Filled out from reference TRBV7-6 and TRBJ2-7, the complete variable domain reads GAGVSQSPRYKVTKRGQDVALRCDPISGHVSLYWYRQALGQGPEFLTYFNYEAQQDKSGLPNDRFSAERPEGSISTLTIQRTEQRDSAMYRCASSLIRTGDEQYFGPGTRLTVT.

The chain recombines TRBV7-3 with TRBJ2-1, with D hard to call. With 0 bases removed from V and 0 bases from J, the gap between germline ends came to 3 bases. The CDR3 has 14 residues. CDR1 and CDR2 (germline): SGHTA, FQGTGA. In nucleotides, the CDR3 is TGTGCCAGCAGCTTAACAGGCTCCTACAATGAGCAGTTCTTC. Its protein product is CASSLTGSYNEQFF.

The V call is TRBV13, the J call TRBJ2-5, with 7 nucleotides matching TRBD2. This CDR3 region has 15 residues. The V segment lost 4 bases and the J segment 3 bases; nucleotides outside the gene matches: 8. Germline loops: CDR1 PRHDT, CDR2 FYEKMQ (reference sequence). For the CDR3, the DNA is TGTGCCAGCAGCTCCTCTGTAGCGGGCGAAGAGACCCAGTACTTC. This encodes CASSSSVAGEETQYF.

This clone was seen only a few times. The chain employs TRBV19 and TRBJ1-4; D is possibly TRBD1 (5 bases). V was clipped by 3 bases and J by 5 bases, with 10 bases between them. The CDR3 extends over 14 amino acids. CDR1 and CDR2 from the germline V gene are LNHDA and SQIVND (reference sequence). This chain's CDR3 is CASSISRANEKLFF. CDR3 sequence (DNA): TGTGCCAGTAGTATCTCCAGGGCGAATGAAAAACTGTTTTTT.

This clone was seen a single time. The V call is TRBV9, the J call TRBJ2-7; a weak D match, TRBD2 (6 bases). The CDR3 has 15 amino acids. Germline lookup yields CDR1 SGDLS and CDR2 YYNGEE. Trimming took off 0 bases at V and 2 bases at J, with 12 bases between the two ends. CDR3 sequence reads: CASSVGSGPTYEQYF. The CDR3 region has the DNA TGTGCCAGCAGCGTAGGTAGCGGTCCAACCTACGAGCAGTACTTC.

This clone has more than one count but fewer than ten. The chain joins TRBV21-1 to TRBJ2-5. TRBV21-1 is shown as a pseudogene. This CDR3 region has 15 residues. This CDR3 reads CASSKGEEYQETQYF. In DNA form, the CDR3 reads TGTGCCAGCAGCAAAGGGGAAGAGTACCAAGAGACCCAGTACTTC.

The chain joins TRBV7-2 to TRBJ1-2; no definite D call. V was trimmed by 1 base and J by 5 bases, leaving 17 bases between them. This CDR3 has 16 amino acids. CDR1 SGHTA and CDR2 FQGNSA come from the germline V gene. The CDR3 reads CASSLDFAAGPYGYTF. As DNA, the CDR3 is TGTGCCAGCAGCTTAGATTTTGCGGCAGGCCCGTATGGCTACACCTTC.

In this sample, this clone turned up a few times. With a much larger clone just one base away, this may be a read error. The chain employs TRBV2 and TRBJ1-2, with 8 bases that match TRBD1. Germline V lookup: CDR1 SNHLY, CDR2 FYNNEI. The length of the CDR3 is 13 residues. Trimming cost V 9 bases and J 3 bases; bases outside gene matches: 6. CDR3 nucleotides: TGTGCCAGGGGACAGGAAGAGCACTATGGCTACACCTTC. The encoded protein is CARGQEEHYGYTF.

The chain joins TRBV7-9 to TRBJ1-2; the D gene is possibly TRBD1 (6 bases). The CDR3 has 11 amino acids. Germline CDR1 and CDR2: SEHNR and FQNEAQ (reference sequence). V was trimmed by 5 bases and J by 7 bases, leaving 8 bases between them. CDR3 nucleotide sequence: TGTGCCAGCAGCGAGGGGGGTGGCTACACCTTC. Protein product: CASSEGGGYTF.

The chain couples TRBV7-2 to TRBJ2-7; 9 bases match TRBD2. The CDR3 length is 15 residues. Germline V gene data show CDR1 as SGHTA and CDR2 as FQGNSA. The V gene end was trimmed by 1 base and the J gene end by 2 bases; junction bases not matched to a gene: 3. Here the CDR3 DNA reads TGTGCCAGCAGCTTAGTAGCGGGAGACCCCTACGAGCAGTACTTC. Protein: CASSLVAGDPYEQYF.

On this clone: At the DNA level, this CDR3 is encoded by other sequences in the same sample as well. This chain joins TRBV6-1 and TRBJ1-1; D is unresolved. The CDR3 loop spans 13 amino acids. In germline, CDR1 is MNHNS, CDR2 SASEGT. CDR3 coding DNA: TGTGCTAGCGACGACGGAGTGAACACTGAAGCTTTCTTT. As protein: CASDDGVNTEAFF.

This chain connects TRBV7-2 to TRBJ2-1, with unresolved D. Looked up from germline, CDR1 is SGHTA and CDR2 is FQGNSA. Trimming removed 5 bases at V and 6 bases at J, with 11 bases between. The CDR3 length is 13 residues. CDR3 nucleotides: TGTGCCAGCAGCCCTCGGACCCCCAATGAGCAGTTCTTC. Protein product: CASSPRTPNEQFF.

The chain joins TRBV7-3 to TRBJ2-3; TRBD1 matches 10 bases. Germline assignment: CDR1 SGHTA and CDR2 FQGTGA. CDR3 length: 14 residues. V dropped 10 bases and J dropped 5; count of bases not matched to a gene: 9. The CDR3 DNA reads TGTGCCATTAACCGGGACAGGGGAAAAGATACGCAGTATTTT. Translation: CAINRDRGKDTQYF.

This sequence joins TRBV5-5 and TRBJ1-2; 7 bases are a match to TRBD1. The CDR3 loop spans 14 amino acids. Trimming cost V 2 bases and J 0 bases; bases outside gene matches: 1. Per the germline V gene, CDR1 is SGHKS and CDR2 is YYEKEE (reference sequence). CDR3 sequence: CASSFGTANYGYTF. The CDR3, as DNA: TGTGCCAGCAGCTTCGGGACAGCTAACTATGGCTACACCTTC.

This chain joins TRBV11-1 and TRBJ2-1; no reliable D call. CDR3 size: 11 residues. V was clipped by 8 bases and J by 10 bases, with 12 bases between them. Germline CDR1 reads SGHAT; CDR2 reads FQDESV (reference sequence). The CDR3 nucleotides read TGTGCCAGCGCGACGACTCGGGAGCAGTTCTTC. This sequence encodes CASATTREQFF.

This clone was seen once. This CDR3 reads CASIPRRSGNNEQFF. CDR3 in DNA: TGTGCCAGCATCCCTAGGCGTAGCGGAAACAATGAGCAGTTCTTC. The chain has TRBV6-5 and TRBJ2-1, with D tentatively TRBD2 (6 bases). CDR1 is MNHEY, CDR2 SVGAGI, per germline. V gave up 7 bases and J gave up 5 bases, with 18 bases separating them. The CDR3 runs 15 residues.